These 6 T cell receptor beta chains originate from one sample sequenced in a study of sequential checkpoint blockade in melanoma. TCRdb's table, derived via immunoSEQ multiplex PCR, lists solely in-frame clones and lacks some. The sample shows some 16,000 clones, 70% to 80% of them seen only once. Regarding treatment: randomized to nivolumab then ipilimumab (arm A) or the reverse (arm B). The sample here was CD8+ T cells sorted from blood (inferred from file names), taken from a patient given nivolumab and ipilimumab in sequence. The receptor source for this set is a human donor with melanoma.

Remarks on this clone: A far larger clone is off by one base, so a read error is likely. CDR3 DNA sequence: TGTGCCAGCAGCTTGGGGGCGGGGACGCGGTCCTACGGGCAGTACTTC. Encoded protein: CASSLGAGTRSYGQYF. The gene calls are TRBV5-4 and TRBJ2-7, with a tentative D call TRBD2 (6 bases). Germline assignment: CDR1 SGHNT and CDR2 YYREEE (reference sequence). The CDR3 runs 16 residues.

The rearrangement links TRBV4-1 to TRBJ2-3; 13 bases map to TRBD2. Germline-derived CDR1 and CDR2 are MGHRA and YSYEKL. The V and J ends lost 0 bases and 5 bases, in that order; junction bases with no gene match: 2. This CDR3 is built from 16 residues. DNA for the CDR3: TGCGCCAGCAGCCAAGAGACTAGCGGGGGGCTAGATACGCAGTATTTT. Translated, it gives CASSQETSGGLDTQYF.

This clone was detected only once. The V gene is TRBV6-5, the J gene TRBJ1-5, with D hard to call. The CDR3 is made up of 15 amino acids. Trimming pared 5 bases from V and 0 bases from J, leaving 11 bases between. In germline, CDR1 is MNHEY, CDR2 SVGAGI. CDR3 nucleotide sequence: TGTGCCAGCAGTCCGGGTCTAAGTAGCAATCAGCCCCAGCATTTT. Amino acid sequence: CASSPGLSSNQPQHF.

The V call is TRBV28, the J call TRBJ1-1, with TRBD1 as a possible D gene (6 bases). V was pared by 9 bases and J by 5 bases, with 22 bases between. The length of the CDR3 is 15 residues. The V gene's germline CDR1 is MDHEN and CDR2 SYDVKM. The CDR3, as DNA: TGTGCCAGTGGACCGACAGGCGCCGCCCGGACTGAAGCTTTCTTT. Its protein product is CASGPTGAARTEAFF.

The CDR3 is CASSTSGRNEQYF. The CDR3 nucleotides read TGTGCCAGCAGTACTAGCGGGAGGAACGAGCAGTACTTC. V gene TRBV27 combines with J gene TRBJ2-7; 12 bases match TRBD2. Germline CDR1 is MNHEY and CDR2 is SMNVEV (reference sequence). CDR3 size: 13 residues. J lost 5 bases, V lost 5 bases, and 1 base had no gene match.

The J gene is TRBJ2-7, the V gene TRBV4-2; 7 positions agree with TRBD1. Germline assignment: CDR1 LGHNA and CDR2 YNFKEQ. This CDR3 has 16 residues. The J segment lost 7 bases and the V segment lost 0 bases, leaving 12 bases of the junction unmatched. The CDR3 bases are TGTGCCAGCAGCCAAGAGACGGGACAGATTAGTATTGAGCAGTACTTC. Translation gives CASSQETGQISIEQYF.